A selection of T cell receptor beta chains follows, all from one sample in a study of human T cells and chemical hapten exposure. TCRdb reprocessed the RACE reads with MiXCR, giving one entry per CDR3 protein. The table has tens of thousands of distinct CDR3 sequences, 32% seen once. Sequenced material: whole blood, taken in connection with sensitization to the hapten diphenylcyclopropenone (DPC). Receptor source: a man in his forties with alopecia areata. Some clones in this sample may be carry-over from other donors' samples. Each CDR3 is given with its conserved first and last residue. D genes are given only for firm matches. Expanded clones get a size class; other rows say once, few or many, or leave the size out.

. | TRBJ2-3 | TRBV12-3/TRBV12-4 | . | CASSGGLSTDTQYF | TGTGCCAGCAGTGGGGGTTTGAGCACAGATACGCAGTATTTT
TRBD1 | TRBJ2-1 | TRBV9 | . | CASSLNAGTGNDEQFF | TGTGCCAGCAGCTTAAACGCCGGGACAGGGAACGATGAGCAGTTCTTC
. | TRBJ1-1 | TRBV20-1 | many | CSARGGGRAAFF | TGCAGTGCTAGAGGGGGGGGACGGGCAGCTTTCTTT
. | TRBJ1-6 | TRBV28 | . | CASSSNRVESPLHF | TGTGCCAGCAGTTCAAACAGGGTGGAATCACCCCTCCACTTT
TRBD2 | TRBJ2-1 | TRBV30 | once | CAWSTSGSYNEQFF | TGTGCCTGGAGTACTAGCGGCAGCTACAATGAGCAGTTCTTC
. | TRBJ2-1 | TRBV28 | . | CASSPLEGAGSYNEQFF | TGTGCCAGCAGCCCACTGGAGGGAGCGGGCTCCTACAATGAGCAGTTCTTC
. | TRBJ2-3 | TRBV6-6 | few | CASSYSIWRQQTRTDTQYF | TGTGCCAGCAGTTACTCGATCTGGCGGCAACAAACTAGGACAGATACGCAGTATTTT
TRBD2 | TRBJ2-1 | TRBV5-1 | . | CASSLEGGRVYNEQFF | TGCGCCAGCAGCTTGGAGGGCGGGAGGGTCTACAATGAGCAGTTCTTC
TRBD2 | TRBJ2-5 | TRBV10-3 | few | CAISDRGSQETQYF | TGTGCCATCAGTGACCGCGGGAGCCAAGAGACCCAGTACTTC
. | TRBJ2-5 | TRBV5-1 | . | CASGSWGQKTQYF | TGCGCCAGCGGATCCTGGGGGCAAAAGACCCAGTACTTC
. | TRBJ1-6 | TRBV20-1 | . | CSAREVESPLHF | TGCAGTGCTAGAGAGGTTGAGTCACCCCTCCACTTT
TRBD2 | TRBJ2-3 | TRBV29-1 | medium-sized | CSVPLAGPTDTQYF | TGCAGCGTGCCTCTAGCGGGGCCCACAGATACGCAGTATTTT
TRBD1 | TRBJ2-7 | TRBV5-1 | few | CASSLGPGRGSYEQYF | TGCGCCAGCAGCTTGGGCCCTGGCAGGGGGTCCTACGAGCAGTACTTC
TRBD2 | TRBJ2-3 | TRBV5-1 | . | CASSLGEGLAPDTQYF | TGCGCCAGCAGCTTGGGGGAGGGACTTGCTCCCGATACGCAGTATTTT
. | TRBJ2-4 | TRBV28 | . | CASNPPPGSGNIQYF | TGTGCCAGCAACCCCCCCCCAGGGTCCGGAAACATTCAGTACTTC
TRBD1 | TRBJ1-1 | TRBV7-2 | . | CASSSLGGRTEAFF | TGTGCCAGCAGCTCCTTAGGGGGCCGGACTGAAGCTTTCTTT
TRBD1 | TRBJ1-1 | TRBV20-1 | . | CSATTFPRDRGFVNTEAFF | TGCAGTGCTACTACCTTCCCCCGGGACAGGGGGTTTGTGAACACTGAAGCTTTCTTT
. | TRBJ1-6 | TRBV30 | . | CAWSVGGKSPLHF | TGTGCCTGGAGTGTAGGAGGGAAATCACCCCTCCACTTT
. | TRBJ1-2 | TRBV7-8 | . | CASSLAPGSNYGYTF | TGTGCCAGCAGCTTAGCTCCAGGCAGCAACTATGGCTACACCTTC
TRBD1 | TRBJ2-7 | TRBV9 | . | CASSVVGTGPYEQYF | TGTGCCAGCAGCGTAGTCGGGACAGGGCCCTACGAGCAGTACTTC